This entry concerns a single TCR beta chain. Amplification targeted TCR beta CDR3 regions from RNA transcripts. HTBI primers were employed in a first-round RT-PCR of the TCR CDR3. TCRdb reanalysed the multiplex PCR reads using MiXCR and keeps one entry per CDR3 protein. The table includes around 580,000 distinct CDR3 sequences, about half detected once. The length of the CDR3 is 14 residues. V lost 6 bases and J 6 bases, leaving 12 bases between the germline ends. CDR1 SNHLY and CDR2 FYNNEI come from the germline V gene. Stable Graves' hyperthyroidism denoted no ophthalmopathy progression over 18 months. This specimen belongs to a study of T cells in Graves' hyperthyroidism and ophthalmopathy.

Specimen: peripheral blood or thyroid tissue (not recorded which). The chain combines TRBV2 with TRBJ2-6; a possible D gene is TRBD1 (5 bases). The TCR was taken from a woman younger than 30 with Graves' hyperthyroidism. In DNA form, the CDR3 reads TGTGCCAGCAGATCTGACAGCCTGGCCAACGTCCTGACTTTC. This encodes CASRSDSLANVLTF.